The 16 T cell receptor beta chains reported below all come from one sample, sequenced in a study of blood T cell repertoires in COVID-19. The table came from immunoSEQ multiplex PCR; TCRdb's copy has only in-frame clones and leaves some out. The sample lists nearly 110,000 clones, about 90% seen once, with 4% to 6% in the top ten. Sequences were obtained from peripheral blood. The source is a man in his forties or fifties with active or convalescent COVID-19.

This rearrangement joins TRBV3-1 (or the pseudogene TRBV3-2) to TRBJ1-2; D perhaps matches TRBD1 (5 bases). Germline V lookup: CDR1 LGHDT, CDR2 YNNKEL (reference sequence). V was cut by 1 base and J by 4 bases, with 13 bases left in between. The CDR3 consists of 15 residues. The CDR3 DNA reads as TGTGCCAGCAGCCAAGGCCCGGGCGGGGCCTATGGCTACACCTTC. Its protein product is CASSQGPGGAYGYTF.

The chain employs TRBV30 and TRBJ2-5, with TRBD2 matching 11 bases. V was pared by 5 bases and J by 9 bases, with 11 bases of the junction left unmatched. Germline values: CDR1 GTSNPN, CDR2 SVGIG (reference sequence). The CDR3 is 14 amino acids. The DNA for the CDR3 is TGTGCCTGGTATAGTCGGCTAGCGGGGGGTGCCCAGTACTTC. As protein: CAWYSRLAGGAQYF.

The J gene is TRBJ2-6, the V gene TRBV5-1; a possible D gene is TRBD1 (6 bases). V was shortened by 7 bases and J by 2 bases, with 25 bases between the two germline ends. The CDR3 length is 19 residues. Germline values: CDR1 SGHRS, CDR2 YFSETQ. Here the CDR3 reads CASSFTQGPTLTGANVLTF. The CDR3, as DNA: TGCGCCAGCTCATTCACACAGGGTCCCACCCTGACTGGGGCCAACGTCCTGACTTTC.

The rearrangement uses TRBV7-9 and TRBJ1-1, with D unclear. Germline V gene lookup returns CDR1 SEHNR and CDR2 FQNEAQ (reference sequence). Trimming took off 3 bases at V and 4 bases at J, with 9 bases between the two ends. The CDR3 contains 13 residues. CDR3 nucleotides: TGTGCCAGCAGCTTGGGGAGTGGCACTGAAGCTTTCTTT. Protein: CASSLGSGTEAFF.

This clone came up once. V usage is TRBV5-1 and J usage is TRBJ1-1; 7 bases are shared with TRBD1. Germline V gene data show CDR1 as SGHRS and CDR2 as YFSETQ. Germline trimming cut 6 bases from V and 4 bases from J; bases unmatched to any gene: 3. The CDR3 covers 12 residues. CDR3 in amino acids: CASKQGVTEAFF. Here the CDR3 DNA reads TGCGCCAGCAAGCAGGGGGTCACTGAAGCTTTCTTT.

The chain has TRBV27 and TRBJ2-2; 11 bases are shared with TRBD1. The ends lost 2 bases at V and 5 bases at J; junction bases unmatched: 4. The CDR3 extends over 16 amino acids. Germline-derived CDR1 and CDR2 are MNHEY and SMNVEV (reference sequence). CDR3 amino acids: CASSLGTGGFTGELFF. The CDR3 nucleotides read TGTGCCAGCAGTTTAGGGACAGGGGGTTTTACCGGGGAGCTGTTTTTT.

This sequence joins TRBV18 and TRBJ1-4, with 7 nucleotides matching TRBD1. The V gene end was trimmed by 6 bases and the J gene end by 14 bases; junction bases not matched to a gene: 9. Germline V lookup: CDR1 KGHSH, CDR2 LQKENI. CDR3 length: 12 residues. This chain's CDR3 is CASSTSTGWLFF. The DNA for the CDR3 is TGTGCCAGCTCTACATCGACAGGGTGGCTGTTTTTT.

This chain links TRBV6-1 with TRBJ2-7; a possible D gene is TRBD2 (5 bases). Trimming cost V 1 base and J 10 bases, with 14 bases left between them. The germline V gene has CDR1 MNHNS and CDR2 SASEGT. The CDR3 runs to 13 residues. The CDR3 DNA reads TGTGCCAGCAGTGAAGAGGTGAGGGTTAACCAGTACTTC. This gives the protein CASSEEVRVNQYF.

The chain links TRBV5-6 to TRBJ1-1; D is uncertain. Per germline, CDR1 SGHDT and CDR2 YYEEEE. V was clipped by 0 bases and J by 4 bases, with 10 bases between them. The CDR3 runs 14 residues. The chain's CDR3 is CASSLGTASTEAFF. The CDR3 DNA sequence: TGTGCCAGCAGCTTGGGGACTGCTTCCACTGAAGCTTTCTTT.

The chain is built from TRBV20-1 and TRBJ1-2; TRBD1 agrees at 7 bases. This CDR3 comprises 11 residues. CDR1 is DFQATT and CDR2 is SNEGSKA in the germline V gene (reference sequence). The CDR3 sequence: CSAGTASGYTF. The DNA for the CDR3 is TGCAGCGCAGGGACAGCTTCTGGCTACACCTTC.

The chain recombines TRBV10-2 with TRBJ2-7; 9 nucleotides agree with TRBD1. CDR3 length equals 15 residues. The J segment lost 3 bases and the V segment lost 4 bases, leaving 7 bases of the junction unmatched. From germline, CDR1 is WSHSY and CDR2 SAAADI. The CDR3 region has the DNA TGCGCCAGCAGTGGACTTGGACAGGGGTTCTACGAGCAGTACTTC. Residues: CASSGLGQGFYEQYF.

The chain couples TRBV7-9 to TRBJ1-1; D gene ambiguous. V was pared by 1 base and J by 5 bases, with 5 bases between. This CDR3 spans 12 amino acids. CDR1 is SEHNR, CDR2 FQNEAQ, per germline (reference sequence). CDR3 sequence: CASSLELTEAFF. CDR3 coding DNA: TGTGCCAGCAGCTTAGAACTAACTGAAGCTTTCTTT.

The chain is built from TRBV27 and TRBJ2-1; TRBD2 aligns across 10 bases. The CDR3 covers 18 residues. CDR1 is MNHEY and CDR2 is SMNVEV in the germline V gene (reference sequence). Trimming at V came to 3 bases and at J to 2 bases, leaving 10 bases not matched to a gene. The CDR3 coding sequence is TGTGCCAGCAGTTTCCGAGCCGGGACTAGCGCTGCCTACAATGAGCAGTTCTTC. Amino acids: CASSFRAGTSAAYNEQFF.

The CDR3 loop reads CASPPTGQGPYEQYF. DNA for the CDR3: TGTGCCAGCCCACCCACGGGACAGGGACCCTACGAGCAGTACTTC. The chain is built from TRBV28 and TRBJ2-7, with 9 bases lining up with TRBD1. CDR3 size: 15 residues. Per germline, CDR1 MDHEN and CDR2 SYDVKM. The ends lost 8 bases at V and 2 bases at J; junction bases unmatched: 10.

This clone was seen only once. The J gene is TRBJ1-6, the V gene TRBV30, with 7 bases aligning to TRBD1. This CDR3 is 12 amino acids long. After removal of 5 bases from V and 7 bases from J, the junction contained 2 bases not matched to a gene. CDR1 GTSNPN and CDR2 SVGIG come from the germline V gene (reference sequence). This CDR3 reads CAWDRANSPLHF. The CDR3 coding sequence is TGTGCCTGGGACAGGGCAAATTCACCCCTCCACTTT.

The CDR3 is CASKVSAGYGYTF. The CDR3 bases are TGTGCCAGTAAAGTATCGGCAGGCTATGGCTACACCTTC. The chain couples TRBV19 to TRBJ1-2; D is unresolved. The ends were cut back, 7 bases at V and 4 bases at J, with 13 bases in the middle. This CDR3 contains 13 residues. In germline, CDR1 is LNHDA, CDR2 SQIVND (reference sequence).